These 2 T cell receptor beta chains came from one sample sequenced in a study of blood T cell repertoires in COVID-19. The assay was immunoSEQ multiplex PCR, and TCRdb's table has in-frame clones only and misses some. The profile shows 300,000 or so clones, about 86% of them singletons. What was sequenced was peripheral blood. These receptors were taken from a woman aged 50 to 60 with acute or convalescent COVID-19.

V usage is TRBV2 and J usage is TRBJ2-2, with 7 bases fitting TRBD1. The length of the CDR3 is 15 residues. Germline values: CDR1 SNHLY, CDR2 FYNNEI. The junction had 6 bases not matched to a gene; V was cut back by 7 bases and J by 1 base. CDR3 DNA sequence: TGTGCCAGCACAGGGGCAGGGGGGAACACCGGGGAGCTGTTTTTT. Protein product: CASTGAGGNTGELFF.

This clone was counted a single time. This sequence joins TRBV7-2 and TRBJ1-4, with D possibly being TRBD1 (5 bases). Trimming shortened V by 8 bases and J by 7 bases, and 26 bases separated the two germline ends. This CDR3 is built from 17 residues. The germline V gene encodes CDR1 SGHTA and CDR2 FQGNSA. This chain's CDR3 is CASVMTRGSHNSEKLFF. In DNA, the CDR3 is TGTGCCAGCGTTATGACAAGGGGATCCCATAACTCTGAAAAACTGTTTTTT. Using reference TRBV7-2 and TRBJ1-4 for the parts outside the CDR3, the full variable domain is GAGVSQSPSNKVTEKGKDVELRCDPISGHTALYWYRQSLGQGLEFLIYFQGNSAPDKSGLPSDRFSAERTGGSVSTLTIQRTQQEDSAVYLCASVMTRGSHNSEKLFFGSGTQLSVL.